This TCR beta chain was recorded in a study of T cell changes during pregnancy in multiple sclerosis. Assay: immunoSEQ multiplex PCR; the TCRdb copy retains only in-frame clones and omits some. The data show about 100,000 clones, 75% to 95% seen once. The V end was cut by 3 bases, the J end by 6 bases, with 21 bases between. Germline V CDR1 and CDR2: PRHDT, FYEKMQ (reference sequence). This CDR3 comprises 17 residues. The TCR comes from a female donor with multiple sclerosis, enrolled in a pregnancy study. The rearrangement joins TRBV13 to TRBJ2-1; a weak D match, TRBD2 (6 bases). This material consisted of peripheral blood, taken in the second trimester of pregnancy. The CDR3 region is CASSFSRGAHIFNEQFF. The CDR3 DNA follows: TGTGCCAGCAGCTTCAGTCGCGGGGCTCACATCTTCAATGAGCAGTTCTTC.